What follows are 8 T cell receptor beta chains derived from one specimen sequenced in a study of shared clonotypes between healthy human individuals. CD45RO-negative CD8 cells positively selected for CCR7 made up the naive population, which excluded terminally differentiated effector memory CD45RA+ cells. This table comes from immunoSEQ multiplex PCR, and its TCRdb copy is limited to in-frame clones, with some not included. This table has nearly 600,000 clones, just under 97% appearing once. Sequencing was performed on naive CD8+ T cells sorted from blood. All receptors derive from a woman aged 25 to 39 in good health.

V is TRBV2 and J is TRBJ1-4; TRBD1 matches 9 bases. This CDR3 has 15 residues. The ends lost 6 bases at V and 3 bases at J; junction bases unmatched: 5. Germline V gene lookup returns CDR1 SNHLY and CDR2 FYNNEI. The CDR3 DNA sequence: TGTGCCAGCAGCGGCGGACAGGGGCCTAATGAAAAACTGTTTTTT. This gives the protein CASSGGQGPNEKLFF.

The chain links TRBV27 to TRBJ2-1, with TRBD2 identical over 12 bases. CDR1 is MNHEY and CDR2 is SMNVEV in the germline V gene (reference sequence). The CDR3 loop spans 16 amino acids. J lost 6 bases, V lost 5 bases, and 8 bases had no gene match. CDR3 sequence: CASSRLLAGGTNEQFF. The CDR3 DNA reads TGTGCCAGCAGTCGCCTACTAGCGGGGGGAACCAATGAGCAGTTCTTC.

This sequence joins TRBV28 and TRBJ2-1; 11 bases map to TRBD2. The CDR3 loop spans 17 amino acids. The junction had 14 bases not matched to a gene; V was cut back by 4 bases and J by 9 bases. CDR1 is MDHEN and CDR2 is SYDVKM in the germline V gene. The CDR3 bases are TGTGCCAGCAGTTCCCCATTAGAACTAGCGGGAGAAGGTGAGCAGTTCTTC. Translated, it gives CASSSPLELAGEGEQFF.

Note on this clone: The identical CDR3 is also encoded by other nucleotide sequences in the sample. The CDR3 protein is CASSTGQGAYEQYF. The CDR3 coding sequence is TGTGCCAGTAGCACGGGACAGGGGGCCTACGAGCAGTACTTC. The chain is built from TRBV19 and TRBJ2-5; 11 positions match TRBD1. The J call may be in error: the DNA end matches TRBJ2-7 better. The CDR3 totals 14 residues. Germline V CDR1 and CDR2: LNHDA, SQIVND (reference sequence).

The chain recombines TRBV28 with TRBJ2-7; 7 bases are a match to TRBD2. Germline V gives CDR1 MDHEN, CDR2 SYDVKM. V was clipped by 5 bases and J by 2 bases; unmatched bases: 12. The CDR3 is 16 residues long. The CDR3 DNA reads TGTGCCAGCAGTCCCTTGATTTCTAGCGGAACCTACGAGCAGTACTTC. Its protein is CASSPLISSGTYEQYF. Looking up the rest from reference TRBV28 and TRBJ2-7 gives the full variable domain: DVKVTQSSRYLVKRTGEKVFLECVQDMDHENMFWYRQDPGLGLRLIYFSYDVKMKEKGDIPEGYSVSREKKERFSLILESASTNQTSMYLCASSPLISSGTYEQYFGPGTRLTVT.

This rearrangement joins TRBV5-8 to TRBJ2-3; 9 bases are shared with TRBD1. V lost 4 bases, J lost 2 bases, and 5 bases stayed unmatched. The CDR3 totals 15 residues. Germline CDR1 reads SGHTS; CDR2 reads YDEGEE. CDR3 in amino acids: CASSEGQGSTDTQYF. The CDR3 DNA follows: TGTGCCAGCAGCGAGGGACAGGGTTCCACAGATACGCAGTATTTT.

V gene TRBV6-4 combines with J gene TRBJ2-3, with 9 bases that match TRBD2. V shed 4 bases and J 7 bases; nucleotides not matched to a gene: 9. In germline, CDR1 is MRHNA, CDR2 SNTAGT. This CDR3 contains 15 residues. The CDR3 spells CASSVFSGSTYTQYF. The CDR3 DNA is TGTGCCAGCAGTGTCTTTAGCGGGAGTACCTATACGCAGTATTTT.

CDR3 region: CASSQVSSPGGQNTIYF. As DNA, the CDR3 is TGCGCCAGCAGCCAAGTCTCCTCCCCTGGGGGGCAGAACACCATATATTTT. J is TRBJ1-3 and V is TRBV4-1; a weak D match, TRBD1 (6 bases). The length of the CDR3 is 17 residues. The germline V gene encodes CDR1 MGHRA and CDR2 YSYEKL. V lost 1 base and J 7 bases, leaving 20 bases between the germline ends.